A few counts support the clone carrying this T cell receptor (beta chain). The CDR3 consists of 13 residues. Germline CDR1 and CDR2: SGHAT and FQNNGV. Losses at the gene ends were 1 base for V and 4 bases for J; bases not matched to a gene: 0. This sample stems from a study of cytomegalovirus exposure and HLA in healthy donors. The PCR was carried out with 60 Vbeta primers and 13 Jbeta primers. Using immunoSEQ multiplex PCR, the repertoire was profiled, and TCRdb retains in-frame clones only, with some absent. This repertoire shows 120,000 or so clones, roughly 78% found once; its top ten account for 6.3%.

V usage is TRBV11-2 and J usage is TRBJ1-2; 7 bases are shared with TRBD1. The sequencing sample was made of PBMCs. This receptor was taken from a woman aged 35 to 49 in good health and CMV-seronegative. DNA of the CDR3: TGTGCCAGCAGCTTAGCAGGGGGCTATGGCTACACCTTC. Its translation: CASSLAGGYGYTF.